Listed below are T cell receptor beta chains from one sample, sequenced in a study of monozygotic twins with inflammatory bowel disease. TCRdb reanalyzed the 5' RACE reads and collapses them to one entry per CDR3 protein, without DNA. Its listing shows some 330,000 distinct CDR3 sequences. The sequenced sample consisted of blood. Source of these receptors: a human donor with ulcerative colitis or Crohn's disease, or a healthy co-twin of an affected twin (not recorded which). The CDR3 runs from the conserved cysteine through the conserved F or W.

length: 12
J: TRBJ2-7
V: TRBV16
CDR3: CASRKVSGEQYF

length: 14
J: TRBJ2-2
V: TRBV27
CDR3: CASSSSRRTGELFF

length: 13
J: TRBJ1-4
V: TRBV7-2
CDR3: CASSFKSNEKLFF

length: 14
J: TRBJ1-5
V: TRBV5-1
CDR3: CASSLGTPDQPQHF

length: 18
J: TRBJ2-1
V: TRBV19
CDR3: CASSAPRLAGGIAGEQFF

length: 16
J: TRBJ2-1
V: TRBV24-1
CDR3: CATSDPQGPWYNEQFF

length: 15
J: TRBJ2-6
V: TRBV24-1
CDR3: CATSDRGSGANVLTF

length: 13
J: TRBJ2-7
V: TRBV27
CDR3: CASSLTLGGEQYF

length: 15
J: TRBJ1-3
V: TRBV18
CDR3: CASSPPAVSGNTIYF

length: 12
J: TRBJ2-7
V: TRBV29-1
CDR3: CSVGDFQYEQYF

length: 15
J: TRBJ1-4
V: TRBV20-1
CDR3: CSARDLRERKEKLFF

length: 18
J: TRBJ2-3
V: TRBV11-3
CDR3: CASSRGVTSGRGTDTQYF

length: 13
J: TRBJ1-5
V: TRBV12-3/TRBV12-4
CDR3: CASSFRTHQPQHF

length: 15
J: TRBJ2-7
V: TRBV2
CDR3: CASSEPRQLSNEQYF

length: 12
J: TRBJ1-1
V: TRBV7-3
CDR3: CASSFSSGEAFF

length: 14
J: TRBJ1-5
V: TRBV19
CDR3: CASTQRGGNQPQHF

length: 15
J: TRBJ2-2
V: TRBV7-7
CDR3: CASSLGGLDTGELFF

length: 14
J: TRBJ2-5
V: TRBV5-1
CDR3: CASSSRDLRETQYF

length: 15
J: TRBJ2-1
V: TRBV12-3/TRBV12-4
CDR3: CASSFWDPAGNEQFF

length: 14
J: TRBJ1-4
V: TRBV27
CDR3: CASSLRGRSEKLFF

length: 14
J: TRBJ2-5
V: TRBV18
CDR3: CASSREDFQETQYF

length: 16
J: TRBJ2-2
V: TRBV11-2
CDR3: CASSLRLTALAGELFF

length: 16
J: TRBJ2-7
V: TRBV12-3/TRBV12-4
CDR3: CASSGSLVEAAYEQYF

length: 16
J: TRBJ2-7
V: TRBV7-2
CDR3: CASSLVGGFDSYEQYF

length: 11
J: TRBJ1-3
V: TRBV12-3/TRBV12-4
CDR3: CASKTGNTIYF

length: 13
J: TRBJ2-1
V: TRBV10-3
CDR3: CASNRQEGAEQFF

length: 14
J: TRBJ2-1
V: TRBV20-1
CDR3: CSALDRDVRNEQFF

length: 17
J: TRBJ2-7
V: TRBV18
CDR3: CASSPLVTGTGLHEQYF

length: 13
J: TRBJ1-5
V: TRBV29-1
CDR3: CSVYPGPNQPQHF

length: 15
J: TRBJ2-3
V: TRBV7-9
CDR3: CASSLEGSSTDTQYF

length: 13
J: TRBJ2-1
V: TRBV29-1
CDR3: CSEGLAGYNEQFF

length: 13
J: TRBJ2-3
V: TRBV20-1
CDR3: CSAVQAGTDTQYF

length: 14
J: TRBJ2-5
V: TRBV5-6
CDR3: CASSPDRVQETQYF

length: 15
J: TRBJ1-4
V: TRBV15
CDR3: CATSREGGGNEKLFF

length: 12
J: TRBJ1-2
V: TRBV6-5
CDR3: CASRRGNYGYTF

length: 14
J: TRBJ2-7
V: TRBV5-1
CDR3: CASSPVVSHYEQYF

length: 13
J: TRBJ2-7
V: TRBV20-1
CDR3: CSASLLEGYEQYF

length: 12
J: TRBJ1-3
V: TRBV2
CDR3: CASSGDPNTIYF

length: 15
J: TRBJ2-3
V: TRBV5-1
CDR3: CASSLQGIETDTQYF

length: 15
J: TRBJ2-2
V: TRBV12-3/TRBV12-4
CDR3: CASSLWEEFTGELFF

length: 12
J: TRBJ1-2
V: TRBV3-1
CDR3: CASSQGQLGYTF

length: 13
J: TRBJ2-7
V: TRBV7-2
CDR3: CASSLIGSNEQYF

length: 15
J: TRBJ2-1
V: TRBV5-1
CDR3: CASSLASSNYNEQFF

length: 13
J: TRBJ1-1
V: TRBV6-2/TRBV6-3
CDR3: CASSYPGTGVTFF

length: 14
J: TRBJ2-1
V: TRBV5-1
CDR3: CASSLGHGYNEQFF

length: 12
J: TRBJ2-7
V: TRBV15
CDR3: CATSRGQGVQYF

length: 15
J: TRBJ2-2
V: TRBV3-1
CDR3: CASSQRQGYTGELFF

length: 12
J: TRBJ2-1
V: TRBV2
CDR3: CAIKTGGNEQFF

length: 12
J: TRBJ2-7
V: TRBV7-2
CDR3: CASQLYSYEQYF

length: 15
J: TRBJ2-1
V: TRBV25-1
CDR3: CASSEWGGEDNEQFF

length: 14
J: TRBJ2-1
V: TRBV6-5
CDR3: CASSYATFYNEQFF

length: 13
J: TRBJ1-2
V: TRBV29-1
CDR3: CSVEGAGAGGYTF

length: 17
J: TRBJ2-3
V: TRBV6-5
CDR3: CASSYVEFAGVPDTQYF

length: 14
J: TRBJ2-7
V: TRBV11-2
CDR3: CASSFLQGGYEQYF

length: 16
J: TRBJ2-3
V: TRBV5-1
CDR3: CASAHGAAKGIDTQYF

length: 14
J: TRBJ2-7
V: TRBV20-1
CDR3: CSAGKTSGSMEQYF

length: 15
J: TRBJ1-5
V: TRBV28
CDR3: CASSEPGQGTQPQHF

length: 13
J: TRBJ1-2
V: TRBV12-3/TRBV12-4
CDR3: CASTLGGRYGYTF

length: 14
J: TRBJ2-5
V: TRBV19
CDR3: CASGPRTSGETQYF